Described below is a single T cell receptor beta chain sequence and its context. The target antigen is unknown. The V and J ends lost 4 bases and 4 bases respectively, with 16 bases between them. This CDR3 has 15 amino acids. CDR1 PRHDT and CDR2 FYEKMQ come from the germline V gene (reference sequence). This sample is drawn from a study of blood T cells in healthy people across ages. The second PCR ran 7 to 11 cycles with a sample-barcoded 5' primer and J-beta primers. Through a template-switch adaptor with 12 random nucleotides, each cDNA molecule received a tag. TCRdb reprocessed the 5' RACE reads via MiXCR and lists one record per CDR3 protein. The repertoire holds about a million distinct CDR3 sequences, 35% to 45% seen once, with about an eighth in the top ten. Study-level points and caveats: Naive T cell percentage showed a strong correlation with TCR beta diversity. Age brought a roughly linear fall in TCR beta diversity measured per million T cells. The donors' CMV status was not determined, possibly confounding changes in expanded clonotypes.

Sequenced material: blood. The sequence was obtained from a young man in good health. The chain carries TRBV13 and TRBJ1-1; tentatively, D is TRBD1 (6 bases). The CDR3 DNA is TGTGCCAGCAGCTATAGACGGGGGGCGGTCACTGAAGCTTTCTTT. It specifies CASSYRRGAVTEAFF. Variable domain in full (rest from reference TRBV13 and TRBJ1-1): AAGVIQSPRHLIKEKRETATLKCYPIPRHDTVYWYQQGPGQDPQFLISFYEKMQSDKGSIPDRFSAQQFSDYHSELNMSSLELGDSALYFCASSYRRGAVTEAFFGQGTRLTVV.